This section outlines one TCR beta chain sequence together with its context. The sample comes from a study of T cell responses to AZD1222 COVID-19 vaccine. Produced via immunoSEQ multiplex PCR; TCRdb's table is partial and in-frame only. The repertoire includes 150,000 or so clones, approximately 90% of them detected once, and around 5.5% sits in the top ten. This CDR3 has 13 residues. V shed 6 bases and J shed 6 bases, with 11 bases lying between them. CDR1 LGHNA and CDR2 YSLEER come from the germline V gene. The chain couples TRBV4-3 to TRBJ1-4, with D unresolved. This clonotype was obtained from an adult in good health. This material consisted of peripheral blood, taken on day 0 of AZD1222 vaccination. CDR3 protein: CASRSRVDEKLFF. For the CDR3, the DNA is TGCGCCAGCAGGTCTCGGGTCGATGAAAAACTGTTTTTT.